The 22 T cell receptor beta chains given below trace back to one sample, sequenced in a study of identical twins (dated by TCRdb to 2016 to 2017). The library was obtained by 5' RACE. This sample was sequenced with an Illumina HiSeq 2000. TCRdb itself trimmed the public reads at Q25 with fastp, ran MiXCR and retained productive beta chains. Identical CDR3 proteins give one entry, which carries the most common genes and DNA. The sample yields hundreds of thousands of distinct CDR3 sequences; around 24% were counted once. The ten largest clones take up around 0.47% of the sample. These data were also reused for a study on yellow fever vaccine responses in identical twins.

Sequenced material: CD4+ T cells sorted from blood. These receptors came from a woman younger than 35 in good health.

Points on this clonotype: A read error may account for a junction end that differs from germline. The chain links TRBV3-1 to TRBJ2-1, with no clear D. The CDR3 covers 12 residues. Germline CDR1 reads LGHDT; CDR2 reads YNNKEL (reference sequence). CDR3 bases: TGTGCCAGCAGCCAAGAGCAGAGTAATACGGTCTTC. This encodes CASSQEQSNTVF.

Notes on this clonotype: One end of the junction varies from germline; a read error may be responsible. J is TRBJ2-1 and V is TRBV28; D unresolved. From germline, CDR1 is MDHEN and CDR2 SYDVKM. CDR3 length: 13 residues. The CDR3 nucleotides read TGTGCCAGCAGTGTAACTAAACCCTCTGAGTCGGTCTTC. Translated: CASSVTKPSESVF.

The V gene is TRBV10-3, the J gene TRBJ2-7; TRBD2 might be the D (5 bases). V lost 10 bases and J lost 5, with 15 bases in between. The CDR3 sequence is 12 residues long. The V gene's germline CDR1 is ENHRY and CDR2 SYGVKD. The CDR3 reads CATLGIGNEQYF. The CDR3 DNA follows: TGTGCCACCCTGGGGATCGGGAACGAGCAGTACTTC.

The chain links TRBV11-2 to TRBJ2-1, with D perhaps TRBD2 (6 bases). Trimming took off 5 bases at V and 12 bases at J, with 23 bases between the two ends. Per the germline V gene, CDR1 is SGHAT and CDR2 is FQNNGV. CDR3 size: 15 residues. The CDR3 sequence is CASSPPGGEPGRQFF. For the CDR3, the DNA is TGTGCCAGCAGCCCACCCGGAGGGGAACCGGGAAGGCAGTTCTTC.

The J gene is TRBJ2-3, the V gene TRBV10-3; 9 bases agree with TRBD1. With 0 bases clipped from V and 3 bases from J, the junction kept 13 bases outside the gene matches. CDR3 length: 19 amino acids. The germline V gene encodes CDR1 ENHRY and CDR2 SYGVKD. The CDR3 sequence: CAISESPSTGTGFTDTQYF. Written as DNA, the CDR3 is TGTGCCATCAGTGAGTCCCCATCCACCGGGACAGGGTTTACAGATACGCAGTATTTT.

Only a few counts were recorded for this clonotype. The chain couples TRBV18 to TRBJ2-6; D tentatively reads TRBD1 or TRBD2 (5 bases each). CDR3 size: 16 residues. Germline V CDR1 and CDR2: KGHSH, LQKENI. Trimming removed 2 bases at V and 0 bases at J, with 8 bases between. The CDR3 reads CASSPGDRSGANVLTF. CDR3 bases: TGTGCCAGCTCACCAGGGGACCGCTCTGGGGCCAACGTCCTGACTTTC.

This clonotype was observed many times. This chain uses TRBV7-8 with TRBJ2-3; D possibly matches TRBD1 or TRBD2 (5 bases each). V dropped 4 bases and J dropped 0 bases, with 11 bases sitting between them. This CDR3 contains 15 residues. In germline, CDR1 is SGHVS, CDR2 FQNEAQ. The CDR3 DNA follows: TGTGCCAGCAGCTCCGGGACGGGGAGCACAGATACGCAGTATTTT. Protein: CASSSGTGSTDTQYF.

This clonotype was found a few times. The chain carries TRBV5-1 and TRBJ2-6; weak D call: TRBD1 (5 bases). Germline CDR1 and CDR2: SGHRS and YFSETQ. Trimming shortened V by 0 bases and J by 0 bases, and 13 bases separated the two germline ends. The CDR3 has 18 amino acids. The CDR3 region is CASSLGFLDISGANVLTF. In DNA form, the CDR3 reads TGCGCCAGCAGCTTGGGATTCCTGGACATCTCTGGGGCCAACGTCCTGACTTTC. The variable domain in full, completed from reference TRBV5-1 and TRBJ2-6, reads KAGVTQTPRYLIKTRGQQVTLSCSPISGHRSVSWYQQTPGQGLQFLFEYFSETQRNKGNFPGRFSGRQFSNSRSEMNVSTLELGDSALYLCASSLGFLDISGANVLTFGAGSRLTVL.

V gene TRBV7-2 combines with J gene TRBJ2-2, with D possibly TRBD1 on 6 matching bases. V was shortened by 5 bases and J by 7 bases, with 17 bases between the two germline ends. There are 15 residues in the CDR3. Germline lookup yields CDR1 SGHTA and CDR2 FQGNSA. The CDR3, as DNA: TGTGCCAGCAGCCCGAAATACAGGGCTGGCGGGGAGCTGTTTTTT. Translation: CASSPKYRAGGELFF.

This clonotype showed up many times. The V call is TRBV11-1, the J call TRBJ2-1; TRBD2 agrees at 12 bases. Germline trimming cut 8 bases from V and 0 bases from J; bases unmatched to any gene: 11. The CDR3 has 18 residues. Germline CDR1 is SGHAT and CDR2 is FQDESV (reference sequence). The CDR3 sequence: CASSTLAGGGSSYNEQFF. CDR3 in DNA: TGTGCCAGCTCTACGCTAGCGGGAGGGGGCAGCTCCTACAATGAGCAGTTCTTC.

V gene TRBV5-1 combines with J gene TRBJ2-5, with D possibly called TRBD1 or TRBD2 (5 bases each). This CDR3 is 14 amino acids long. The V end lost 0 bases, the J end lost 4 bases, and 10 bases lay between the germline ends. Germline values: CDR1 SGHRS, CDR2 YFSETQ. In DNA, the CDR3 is TGCGCCAGCAGCTTGGTGGGGGTCCCAGAGACCCAGTACTTC. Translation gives CASSLVGVPETQYF.

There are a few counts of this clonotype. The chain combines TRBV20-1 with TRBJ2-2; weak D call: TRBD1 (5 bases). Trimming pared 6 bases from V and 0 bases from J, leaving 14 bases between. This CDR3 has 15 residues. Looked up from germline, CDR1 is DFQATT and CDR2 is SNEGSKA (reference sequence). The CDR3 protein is CSAPNRQTNTGELFF. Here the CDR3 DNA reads TGCAGTGCCCCGAACCGACAGACGAACACCGGGGAGCTGTTTTTT.

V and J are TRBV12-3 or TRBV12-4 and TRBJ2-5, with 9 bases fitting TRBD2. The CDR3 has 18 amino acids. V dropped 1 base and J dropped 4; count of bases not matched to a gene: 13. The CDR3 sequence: CASSLGRFGKLAGETQYF. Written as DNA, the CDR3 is TGTGCCAGCAGTTTAGGGCGGTTCGGGAAACTAGCGGGAGAGACCCAGTACTTC.

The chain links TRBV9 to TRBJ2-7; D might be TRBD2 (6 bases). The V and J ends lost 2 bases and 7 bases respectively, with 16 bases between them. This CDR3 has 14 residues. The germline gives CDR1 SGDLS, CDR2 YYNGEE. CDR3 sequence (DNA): TGTGCCAGCAGCGTTGGTACAGGCCGGGGGGAGCAGTACTTC. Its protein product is CASSVGTGRGEQYF.

CDR3 in amino acids: CASSRTGSGTQYF. The CDR3 DNA is TGTGCCAGCAGCCGAACAGGGTCTGGTACGCAGTATTTT. The chain combines TRBV6-1 with TRBJ2-3, with D perhaps matching TRBD1 (6 bases). V lost 6 bases and J 8 bases, leaving 15 bases between the germline ends. This CDR3 region has 13 residues. The germline gives CDR1 MNHNS, CDR2 SASEGT.

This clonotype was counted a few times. This CDR3 is CASSLGTSGRVQETQYF. The CDR3 DNA reads TGTGCCAGCAGCTTGGGGACTAGCGGGAGAGTACAAGAGACCCAGTACTTC. The rearrangement uses TRBV7-9 and TRBJ2-5; 14 nucleotides align to TRBD2. From germline, CDR1 is SEHNR and CDR2 FQNEAQ (reference sequence). CDR3 length equals 17 residues. V dropped 3 bases and J dropped 2; count of bases not matched to a gene: 5.

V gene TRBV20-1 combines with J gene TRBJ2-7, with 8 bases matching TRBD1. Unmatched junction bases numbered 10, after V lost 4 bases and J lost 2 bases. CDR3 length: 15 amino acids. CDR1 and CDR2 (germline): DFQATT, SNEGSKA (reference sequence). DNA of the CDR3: TGCAGTGCTATGCGGGCGACAGGGGTGCCCTACGAGCAGTACGTC. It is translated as CSAMRATGVPYEQYV.

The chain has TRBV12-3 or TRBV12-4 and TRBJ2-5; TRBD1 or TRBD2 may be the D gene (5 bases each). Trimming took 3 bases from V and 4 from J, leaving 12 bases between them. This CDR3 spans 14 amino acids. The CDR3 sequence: CASSFEGMGETQYF. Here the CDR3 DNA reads TGTGCCAGCAGTTTTGAGGGGATGGGAGAGACCCAGTACTTC.

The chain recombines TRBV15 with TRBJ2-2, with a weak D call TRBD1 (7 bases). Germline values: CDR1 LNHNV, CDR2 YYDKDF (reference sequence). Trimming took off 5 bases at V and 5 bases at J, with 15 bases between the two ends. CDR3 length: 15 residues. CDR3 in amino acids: CATSGGTVVTGELFF. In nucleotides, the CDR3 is TGTGCCACCAGCGGCGGGACAGTTGTTACCGGGGAGCTGTTTTTT.

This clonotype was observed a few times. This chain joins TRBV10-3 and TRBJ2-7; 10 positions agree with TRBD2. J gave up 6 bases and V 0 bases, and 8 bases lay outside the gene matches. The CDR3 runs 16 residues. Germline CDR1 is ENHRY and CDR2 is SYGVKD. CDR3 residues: CAISESGLATGGEQYF. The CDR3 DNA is TGTGCCATCAGTGAGTCGGGACTAGCGACCGGAGGCGAGCAGTACTTC.

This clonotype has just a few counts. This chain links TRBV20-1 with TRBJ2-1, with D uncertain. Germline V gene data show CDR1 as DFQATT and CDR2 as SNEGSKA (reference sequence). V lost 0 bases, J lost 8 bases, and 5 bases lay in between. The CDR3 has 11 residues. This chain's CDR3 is CSARDLHEQFF. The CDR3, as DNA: TGCAGTGCTAGAGATCTACATGAGCAGTTCTTC.

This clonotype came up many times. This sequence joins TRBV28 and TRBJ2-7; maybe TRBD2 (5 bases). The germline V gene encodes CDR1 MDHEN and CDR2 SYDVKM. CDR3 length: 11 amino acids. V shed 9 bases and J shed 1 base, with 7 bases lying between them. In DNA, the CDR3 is TGTGCCAGTGGACTTTCCTACGAGCAGTACTTC. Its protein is CASGLSYEQYF.